This TCR beta chain was captured in a study of blood T cell repertoires in COVID-19. Study information: Acute and convalescent COVID-19 samples came from the United States, Italy and Spain.

In the original analysis: Counts of nucleated cells, estimated from reference gene primer amplification, were obtained. Libraries were prepared by immunoSEQ multiplex PCR; TCRdb keeps only in-frame clonotypes and omits some of them. The V and J calls and clone size come from that table; D and trimming were worked out from the DNA. The profile shows some 260,000 clones, around 90% of them singletons. Sequenced material: peripheral blood. This clonotype was obtained from a man younger than 30 with active or convalescent COVID-19.

The CDR3 sequence: CAIRMTGDYGYTF. CDR3 bases: TGTGCCATAAGGATGACAGGGGACTATGGCTACACCTTC. The chain uses TRBV10-3 and TRBJ1-2; 8 bases line up with TRBD1. V lost 9 bases, J lost 3 bases, and 6 bases stayed unmatched. The CDR3 extends over 13 amino acids. Germline assignment: CDR1 ENHRY and CDR2 SYGVKD.